Detailed here is one T cell receptor beta chain. No antigen is known for it. This entry belongs to a study of cytomegalovirus exposure and HLA in healthy donors. Study-wide points: Within a later analysis, the majority of CMV-associated TCR beta chains appeared HLA-restricted.

60 Vbeta and 13 Jbeta primers were used in PCR. The protocol was immunoSEQ multiplex PCR, while the TCRdb copy is restricted to in-frame clones and leaves out a portion. The data contain 110,000 or so clones, 65% to 75% of them singletons. Germline V CDR1 and CDR2: SGDLS, YYNGEE. V was pared by 4 bases and J by 0 bases, with 16 bases between. This CDR3 region has 16 residues. The sample consisted of PBMCs. The rearrangement links TRBV9 to TRBJ1-2; D not certain. The TCR sequence derives from a woman in her forties in good health and CMV-seropositive. CDR3 in amino acids: CASSPRGGRPNYGYTF. CDR3 bases: TGTGCCAGCAGCCCTCGGGGAGGTCGACCTAACTATGGCTACACCTTC.